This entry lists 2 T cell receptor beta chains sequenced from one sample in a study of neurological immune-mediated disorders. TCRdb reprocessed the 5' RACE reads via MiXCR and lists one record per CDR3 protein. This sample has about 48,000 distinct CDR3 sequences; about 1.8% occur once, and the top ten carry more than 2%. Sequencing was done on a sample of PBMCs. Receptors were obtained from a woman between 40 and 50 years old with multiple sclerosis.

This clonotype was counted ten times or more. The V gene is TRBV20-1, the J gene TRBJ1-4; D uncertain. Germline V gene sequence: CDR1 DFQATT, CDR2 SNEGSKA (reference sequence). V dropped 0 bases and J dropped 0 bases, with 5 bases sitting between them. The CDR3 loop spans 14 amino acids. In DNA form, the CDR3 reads TGCAGTGCTAGAGAGGGCTCAACTAATGAAAAACTGTTTTTT. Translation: CSAREGSTNEKLFF.

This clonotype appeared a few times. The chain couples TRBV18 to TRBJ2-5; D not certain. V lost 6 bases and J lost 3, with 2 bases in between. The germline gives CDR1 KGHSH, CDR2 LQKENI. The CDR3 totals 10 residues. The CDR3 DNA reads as TGTGCCAGCTCGGAAGAGACCCAGTACTTC. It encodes CASSEETQYF.